What follows are 27 T cell receptor beta chains derived from one specimen sequenced in a study of radiation and T cells in renal cell carcinoma. Treatment defined: 15 Gy SBRT to primary tumor, nephrectomy 4 weeks later. Assay used: immunoSEQ multiplex PCR; TCRdb lists only in-frame clones, some missing. In the table there are 20,000 or so clones, 47% of which are singletons. The sample in question was tumor tissue, obtained from a patient whose treatment included radiotherapy and nephrectomy. These receptors were obtained from a woman between 50 and 59 years old with renal cell carcinoma.

The chain combines TRBV5-1 with TRBJ2-3; 9 nucleotides agree with TRBD1. Germline V gene sequence: CDR1 SGHRS, CDR2 YFSETQ. The CDR3 covers 14 residues. With V trimmed by 4 bases and J by 4 bases, 4 bases remained unmatched. The CDR3, as DNA: TGCGCCAGCAGCCTCAGGACAGGGGCAGATACGCAGTATTTT. This translates into CASSLRTGADTQYF.

This chain connects TRBV5-6 to TRBJ2-3, with 10 bases that match TRBD2. Unmatched junction bases numbered 16, after V lost 4 bases and J lost 5 bases. Germline V lookup: CDR1 SGHDT, CDR2 YYEEEE. The CDR3 is made up of 18 amino acids. The CDR3 loop reads CASSNYNGLAGAKDTQYF. CDR3 nucleotide sequence: TGTGCCAGCAGCAATTACAACGGGCTAGCGGGGGCAAAAGATACGCAGTATTTT.

V usage is TRBV2 and J usage is TRBJ2-4; TRBD2 aligns across 13 bases. Germline V gives CDR1 SNHLY, CDR2 FYNNEI. This CDR3 region has 15 residues. J was trimmed by 3 bases and V by 8 bases; bases with no gene match: 4. The chain's CDR3 is CASRTSGGGKNIQYF. As DNA, the CDR3 is TGTGCCAGCCGGACTAGCGGGGGAGGCAAAAACATTCAGTACTTC.

This clone rates as medium-sized. J is TRBJ2-7 and V is TRBV11-2; TRBD2 matches 13 bases. The ends lost 1 base at V and 6 bases at J; junction bases unmatched: 6. The CDR3 covers 16 residues. Germline V gene sequence: CDR1 SGHAT, CDR2 FQNNGV. CDR3 in amino acids: CASSLGTRLAGGEQYF. Written as DNA, the CDR3 is TGTGCCAGCAGCTTAGGGACTCGACTAGCGGGGGGCGAGCAGTACTTC.

This clone was observed a few times. V and J are TRBV7-9 and TRBJ2-7; D remains ambiguous. CDR3 length: 16 residues. Germline CDR1 and CDR2: SEHNR and FQNEAQ (reference sequence). V was shortened by 4 bases and J by 2 bases, with 18 bases between the two germline ends. CDR3 protein: CASSSTLSGGTYEQYF. Written as DNA, the CDR3 is TGTGCCAGCAGCTCGACCCTTTCGGGCGGCACCTACGAGCAGTACTTC.

The chain employs TRBV5-1 and TRBJ2-1; TRBD2 might be the D (6 bases). The germline V gene has CDR1 SGHRS and CDR2 YFSETQ. Trimming removed 3 bases from V and 7 bases from J, with 20 bases in between. The CDR3 sequence is 16 residues long. This CDR3 is CASSSNTGTRLNEQFF. Here the CDR3 DNA reads TGCGCCAGCAGCTCGAATACCGGGACTCGACTAAATGAGCAGTTCTTC.

This clone was recorded many times. The CDR3 loop reads CASSLSRSDRATGELFF. As DNA, the CDR3 is TGTGCCAGCAGCTTATCCCGTTCGGACAGGGCGACCGGGGAGCTGTTTTTT. V is TRBV7-3 and J is TRBJ2-2; 8 bases are shared with TRBD1. The CDR3 has 17 amino acids. CDR1 is SGHTA and CDR2 is FQGTGA in the germline V gene. The V segment lost 2 bases and the J segment 5 bases; nucleotides outside the gene matches: 10.

This clone was seen only a few times. This chain joins TRBV7-6 and TRBJ1-3; the D is unclear. From germline, CDR1 is SGHVS and CDR2 FNYEAQ. The CDR3 length is 13 residues. Trimming pared 4 bases from V and 0 bases from J, leaving 4 bases between. The CDR3 sequence is CASSYSSGNTIYF. As DNA, the CDR3 is TGTGCCAGCAGCTATTCCTCTGGAAACACCATATATTTT.

This clone turned up a few times. V usage is TRBV5-1 and J usage is TRBJ1-1; D remains ambiguous. V was pared by 0 bases and J by 0 bases, with 6 bases between. CDR3 size: 14 residues. CDR1 is SGHRS, CDR2 YFSETQ, per germline. CDR3: CASSLAILNTEAFF. The CDR3 DNA is TGCGCCAGCAGCTTGGCCATCTTGAACACTGAAGCTTTCTTT.

This clone has only a few counts. CDR3 in amino acids: CASSEAAGAGSNEQFF. DNA of the CDR3: TGTGCCAGCAGTGAAGCGGCGGGGGCCGGTAGTAATGAGCAGTTCTTC. V usage is TRBV6-1 and J usage is TRBJ2-1; TRBD2 might be the D (7 bases). Trimming removed 0 bases from V and 7 bases from J, with 16 bases in between. The CDR3 extends over 16 amino acids. In germline, CDR1 is MNHNS, CDR2 SASEGT.

The chain has TRBV6-5 and TRBJ2-2; a weak D match, TRBD2 (6 bases). Germline V gives CDR1 MNHEY, CDR2 SVGAGI. The V gene lost 2 bases and the J gene lost 1 base, with 11 bases spanning the gap. CDR3 length equals 16 residues. The CDR3 nucleotides are TGTGCCAGCAGTTACCAGGGACTTATGAACACCGGGGAGCTGTTTTTT. Amino acid sequence: CASSYQGLMNTGELFF.

The table lists this clone with a count of one. The rearrangement uses TRBV29-1 and TRBJ1-1; 7 bases map to TRBD1. The CDR3 has 13 residues. V trimming: 7 bases; J trimming: 7 bases; junction bases outside the gene matches: 12. CDR1 SQVTM and CDR2 ANQGSEA come from the germline V gene. The CDR3 region is CSARQGYKNEAFF. CDR3 coding DNA: TGCAGCGCGAGACAGGGATACAAGAATGAAGCTTTCTTT.

Only a few counts were recorded for this clone. This chain connects TRBV30 to TRBJ2-2; TRBD1 matches at 8 bases. This CDR3 spans 15 amino acids. Germline V CDR1 and CDR2: GTSNPN, SVGIG (reference sequence). With 3 bases clipped from V and 0 bases from J, the junction kept 3 bases outside the gene matches. DNA for the CDR3: TGTGCCTGGAGCCGGGACAGGACGAACACCGGGGAGCTGTTTTTT. This encodes CAWSRDRTNTGELFF.

The chain's CDR3 is CASSGRTGSPLHF. In nucleotides, the CDR3 is TGTGCCAGCAGCGGGAGGACAGGGTCACCCCTCCACTTT. The chain recombines TRBV2 with TRBJ1-6, with 8 bases that match TRBD1. The germline gives CDR1 SNHLY, CDR2 FYNNEI. The CDR3 length is 13 residues. V shed 6 bases, J shed 10 bases, and the junction held 5 bases outside the gene matches.

This clone was observed a few times. J is TRBJ2-2 and V is TRBV6-5; no clear D gene. CDR3 length equals 15 residues. The germline V gene has CDR1 MNHEY and CDR2 SVGAGI. The V gene lost 6 bases and the J gene lost 1 base, with 12 bases spanning the gap. The CDR3 loop reads CASSPTRGNTGELFF. CDR3 sequence (DNA): TGTGCCAGCAGCCCCACCCGCGGGAACACCGGGGAGCTGTTTTTT.

The chain couples TRBV5-5 to TRBJ1-4; a possible D gene is TRBD1 (5 bases). Trimming left V 4 bases short and J 8 bases short, with 24 bases between. CDR1 is SGHKS, CDR2 YYEKEE, per germline (reference sequence). This CDR3 is 17 amino acids long. CDR3 sequence: CASSTGRGDSRIEKLFF. CDR3 bases: TGTGCCAGCAGCACGGGCCGGGGCGACAGCCGTATAGAAAAACTGTTTTTT.

The chain carries TRBV6-1 and TRBJ2-7, with D possibly TRBD1 on 5 matching bases. Looked up from germline, CDR1 is MNHNS and CDR2 is SASEGT. Trimming removed 6 bases from V and 3 bases from J, with 15 bases in between. The CDR3 has 14 amino acids. The DNA of the CDR3 is TGTGCCAGCAGCCCAGGGAACTCCATCTACGAGCAGTACTTC. It yields the protein CASSPGNSIYEQYF.

The rearrangement links TRBV7-9 to TRBJ1-4, with a possible D match to TRBD1 (5 bases). V shed 4 bases and J shed 4 bases, with 10 bases lying between them. Germline CDR1 and CDR2: SEHNR and FQNEAQ (reference sequence). CDR3 length equals 14 residues. CDR3 sequence (DNA): TGTGCCAGCAGCTCGGGACGGGTTAATGAAAAACTGTTTTTT. This sequence encodes CASSSGRVNEKLFF.

This clone was detected a few times. V usage is TRBV7-9 and J usage is TRBJ1-4; D might be TRBD1 (5 bases). V was clipped by 1 base and J by 7 bases, with 13 bases between them. Germline lookup yields CDR1 SEHNR and CDR2 FQNEAQ (reference sequence). The CDR3 totals 15 residues. CDR3 amino acids: CASSLEGRAVEKLFF. CDR3 coding DNA: TGTGCCAGCAGCTTAGAGGGGAGAGCCGTTGAAAAACTGTTTTTT.

This clone was counted only a few times. This chain connects TRBV4-2 to TRBJ2-3, with 9 bases matching TRBD2. This CDR3 spans 16 amino acids. Germline V gives CDR1 LGHNA, CDR2 YNFKEQ. V lost 0 bases and J lost 6; bases outside the gene matches: 7. CDR3 coding DNA: TGTGCCAGCAGCCAAGAGCTTGGCGGGGGGGCGGATACGCAGTATTTT. Translated, it gives CASSQELGGGADTQYF.

The V gene is TRBV18, the J gene TRBJ2-6, with D perhaps TRBD2 (6 bases). Per germline, CDR1 KGHSH and CDR2 LQKENI. CDR3 size: 15 residues. The germline V and J ends were trimmed by 4 bases and 3 bases, with 10 bases remaining between them. The CDR3 region has the DNA TGTGCCAGCTCACTAAGGGGAGGTGGGGCCAACGTCCTGACTTTC. Its translation: CASSLRGGGANVLTF.

This clone has a count of ten or more. The chain links TRBV30 to TRBJ1-3; D gene ambiguous. V lost 4 bases to trimming and J lost 4 bases, with 8 bases between them. From germline, CDR1 is GTSNPN and CDR2 SVGIG (reference sequence). The CDR3 runs to 12 residues. CDR3 sequence reads: CAWKGVGNTIYF. The DNA of the CDR3 is TGTGCCTGGAAGGGAGTCGGAAACACCATATATTTT.

This clone appeared many times. The rearrangement links TRBV7-9 to TRBJ1-1; 8 bases are a match to TRBD1. The CDR3 spans 17 residues. Trimming took 5 bases from V and 5 from J; bases not matched to a gene: 16. The V gene's germline CDR1 is SEHNR and CDR2 FQNEAQ (reference sequence). The CDR3 here is CASSLRDRISRGTEAFF. CDR3 coding DNA: TGTGCCAGCAGCCTGCGGGACAGGATCTCCAGAGGAACTGAAGCTTTCTTT.

The V and J genes are TRBV29-1 and TRBJ1-2; no definite D call. The length of the CDR3 is 12 residues. V lost 4 bases, J lost 4 bases, and 10 bases lay in between. The germline V gene encodes CDR1 SQVTM and CDR2 ANQGSEA. The CDR3 DNA sequence: TGCAGCGTTGTCGAGGGCTTCTATGGCTACACCTTC. It codes for CSVVEGFYGYTF.

Within the sample, this clone is medium-sized (0.01 to 0.1%). V usage is TRBV6-1 and J usage is TRBJ2-3; D not resolved. The V and J ends lost 7 bases and 1 base respectively, with 9 bases between them. Germline V gives CDR1 MNHNS, CDR2 SASEGT. This CDR3 spans 13 amino acids. CDR3 DNA: TGTGCCAGCATCGGAGTAGGCACAGATACGCAGTATTTT. It codes for CASIGVGTDTQYF.

The chain uses TRBV2 and TRBJ2-7, with TRBD1 identical over 7 bases. V lost 6 bases to trimming and J lost 0 bases; unmatched junction nucleotides: 5. Germline V gene lookup returns CDR1 SNHLY and CDR2 FYNNEI. CDR3 length: 14 residues. CDR3 sequence (DNA): TGTGCCAGCAGGGAGACAGGGTACTCCTACGAGCAGTACTTC. Translated, it gives CASRETGYSYEQYF.

This rearrangement joins TRBV7-9 to TRBJ2-1; 13 bases map to TRBD2. Germline lookup yields CDR1 SEHNR and CDR2 FQNEAQ (reference sequence). The J segment lost 3 bases and the V segment lost 5 bases, leaving 4 bases of the junction unmatched. The CDR3 runs 16 residues. CDR3 nucleotide sequence: TGTGCCAGCAGCCTTCGGACTAGCGGGGGCTACAATGAGCAGTTCTTC. It yields the protein CASSLRTSGGYNEQFF.